The 23 T cell receptor beta chains presented below share a single source sample, sequenced in a study of blood T cell repertoires in COVID-19. Sequencing used immunoSEQ multiplex PCR; TCRdb keeps in-frame clones, though not all of them. The sample carries approximately 93,000 clones, over 65% recorded once. Sequencing was performed on peripheral blood. The receptors were sampled from an older man with COVID-19, enrolled during active disease.

The rearrangement uses TRBV5-1 and TRBJ2-3; maybe TRBD1 (6 bases). Germline lookup yields CDR1 SGHRS and CDR2 YFSETQ. V was pared by 4 bases and J by 2 bases, with 11 bases between. The CDR3 has 14 residues. The chain's CDR3 is CASSLGQLTDTQYF. The CDR3 region has the DNA TGCGCCAGCAGCCTAGGACAGCTCACAGATACGCAGTATTTT.

This clone was picked up one time. V and J are TRBV4-2 and TRBJ1-2; D remains ambiguous. The V end was cut by 0 bases, the J end by 4 bases, with 12 bases between. The CDR3 consists of 15 residues. The germline V gene has CDR1 LGHNA and CDR2 YNFKEQ. The CDR3: CASSQDGGIFYGYTF. CDR3 DNA: TGTGCCAGCAGCCAAGATGGCGGGATTTTCTATGGCTACACCTTC.

The chain carries TRBV4-3 and TRBJ1-2, with TRBD1 matching 8 bases. J lost 4 bases, V lost 5 bases, and 9 bases had no gene match. Germline lookup yields CDR1 LGHNA and CDR2 YSLEER. The CDR3 is 15 amino acids. This chain's CDR3 is CASSSLDRGRYGYTF. CDR3 coding DNA: TGCGCCAGCAGCTCTCTCGACAGGGGCCGCTATGGCTACACCTTC.

This clone was seen a handful of times. V usage is TRBV7-2 and J usage is TRBJ2-2, with a possible D match to TRBD2 (7 bases). This CDR3 contains 14 residues. The germline V and J ends were trimmed by 2 bases and 6 bases, with 10 bases remaining between them. CDR1 SGHTA and CDR2 FQGNSA come from the germline V gene. The CDR3 nucleotides read TGTGCCAGCAGCTTAATGGGGGGGCCCGGGGAGCTGTTTTTT. Protein sequence: CASSLMGGPGELFF.

This clone occurred a few times. The V gene is TRBV7-2, the J gene TRBJ2-1, with TRBD2 matching 12 bases. J lost 9 bases, V lost 5 bases, and 5 bases had no gene match. This CDR3 comprises 14 residues. Germline CDR1 is SGHTA and CDR2 is FQGNSA. The CDR3 DNA is TGTGCCAGCAGCCCCCCTAGCGGGAGGGCTGAGCAGTTCTTC. Translation: CASSPPSGRAEQFF.

CDR3 residues: CAWSGGGTAYEQYF. The CDR3 nucleotides read TGTGCCTGGAGTGGGGGCGGAACAGCCTACGAGCAGTACTTC. The chain links TRBV30 to TRBJ2-7, with D possibly matching TRBD1 (5 bases). Germline-derived CDR1 and CDR2 are GTSNPN and SVGIG (reference sequence). The CDR3 is 14 residues long. Deletions cut 1 base from V and 2 bases from J, with 12 bases between.

CDR3 coding DNA: TGTGCCAGCAGCCAAGATCGAGGCAGGGGCGGAAACACCATATATTTT. Protein: CASSQDRGRGGNTIYF. The J gene is TRBJ1-3, the V gene TRBV3-1 (or the pseudogene TRBV3-2); D may be TRBD1 (6 bases). V was trimmed by 0 bases and J by 4 bases, leaving 13 bases between them. The CDR3 has 16 residues. Germline CDR1 and CDR2: LGHDT and YNNKEL (reference sequence).

V usage is TRBV27 and J usage is TRBJ2-1; D not certain. Trimming left V 0 bases short and J 5 bases short, with 8 bases between. Germline CDR1 MNHEY, CDR2 SMNVEV (reference sequence). The CDR3 is 14 amino acids. For the CDR3, the DNA is TGTGCCAGCAGTTTATCGCCACAGCACAATGAGCAGTTCTTC. It encodes CASSLSPQHNEQFF.

This clone was counted ten times or more. V is TRBV4-1 and J is TRBJ1-6; 9 positions agree with TRBD1. V shed 7 bases and J 10 bases; nucleotides not matched to a gene: 5. Germline CDR1 reads MGHRA; CDR2 reads YSYEKL. This CDR3 is 13 amino acids long. The DNA of the CDR3 is TGCGCCAGCAAGGAGACAGGGGGGTCACCCCTCCACTTT. This gives the protein CASKETGGSPLHF.

This chain connects TRBV5-1 to TRBJ1-4, with D hard to call. The germline V gene has CDR1 SGHRS and CDR2 YFSETQ. Trimming took off 4 bases at V and 12 bases at J, with 13 bases between the two ends. The CDR3 loop spans 12 amino acids. Written as DNA, the CDR3 is TGCGCCAGCAGCCAGGAGGGCCAGGAACTGTTTTTT. The encoded protein is CASSQEGQELFF.

This sequence joins TRBV28 and TRBJ2-1; TRBD2 matches 14 bases. After removal of 6 bases from V and 11 bases from J, the junction contained 9 bases not matched to a gene. Germline CDR1 is MDHEN and CDR2 is SYDVKM. The CDR3 loop spans 15 amino acids. The CDR3: CASSDRGLAGGKQFF. In DNA form, the CDR3 reads TGTGCCAGCAGCGACCGAGGACTAGCGGGAGGAAAGCAGTTCTTC. Together with reference TRBV28 and TRBJ2-1, the CDR3 gives the full variable domain: DVKVTQSSRYLVKRTGEKVFLECVQDMDHENMFWYRQDPGLGLRLIYFSYDVKMKEKGDIPEGYSVSREKKERFSLILESASTNQTSMYLCASSDRGLAGGKQFFGPGTRLTVL.

This clone was observed once. The rearrangement uses TRBV5-4 and TRBJ2-7, with D possibly being TRBD1 (5 bases). Germline V gene sequence: CDR1 SGHNT, CDR2 YYREEE (reference sequence). The CDR3 runs 15 residues. V lost 0 bases and J lost 1, with 11 bases in between. The CDR3: CASSLANRQSYEQYF. Written as DNA, the CDR3 is TGTGCCAGCAGCTTGGCGAACAGGCAGTCCTACGAGCAGTACTTC.

This chain uses TRBV9 with TRBJ1-4, with D unclear. CDR1 is SGDLS and CDR2 is YYNGEE in the germline V gene. The CDR3 runs 14 residues. Trimming stripped 2 bases from V and 7 bases from J, with 12 bases between. The CDR3 bases are TGTGCCAGCAGCGTCGGGAGTGAATTTGAAAAACTGTTTTTT. Its translation: CASSVGSEFEKLFF.

CDR3 residues: CARGTSGNLSEQFF. In DNA, the CDR3 is TGTGCCAGAGGGACTAGCGGGAACCTTAGTGAGCAGTTCTTC. This chain joins TRBV5-5 and TRBJ2-1; 13 nucleotides line up with TRBD2. There are 14 residues in the CDR3. Germline V gene data show CDR1 as SGHKS and CDR2 as YYEKEE (reference sequence). V was clipped by 8 bases and J by 9 bases; unmatched bases: 8.

The chain is built from TRBV2 and TRBJ2-1, with D perhaps matching TRBD1 (6 bases). Trimming shortened V by 2 bases and J by 4 bases, and 12 bases separated the two germline ends. CDR3 size: 15 residues. The germline V gene has CDR1 SNHLY and CDR2 FYNNEI. The CDR3 spells CASSERQDPYNEQFF. As DNA, the CDR3 is TGTGCCAGCAGTGAACGACAGGACCCATACAATGAGCAGTTCTTC.

V and J are TRBV28 and TRBJ1-2; 7 positions agree with TRBD1. Per the germline V gene, CDR1 is MDHEN and CDR2 is SYDVKM. This CDR3 has 13 residues. J was trimmed by 9 bases and V by 3 bases; bases with no gene match: 7. The DNA for the CDR3 is TGTGCCAGCAGTTTTGGGAGACAGGGCCGCTACACCTTC. Translating gives CASSFGRQGRYTF.

The V call is TRBV6-5, the J call TRBJ2-7, with a weak D call TRBD1 (6 bases). V lost 10 bases and J lost 6, with 19 bases in between. The germline CDR1 and CDR2 sequences are MNHEY and SVGAGI. This CDR3 is 13 amino acids long. CDR3 sequence (DNA): TGTGCCACCCTGACTGGAAGAGGGGGCGAGCAGTACTTC. It translates to CATLTGRGGEQYF.

As DNA, the CDR3 is TGTGCCAGCAGCCAAGCGAGTTATACGCAGTATTTT. This translates into CASSQASYTQYF. The genes are TRBV3-1 (or the pseudogene TRBV3-2) and TRBJ2-3; unclear D gene. From germline, CDR1 is LGHDT and CDR2 YNNKEL (reference sequence). CDR3 size: 12 residues. The germline V and J ends were trimmed by 1 base and 7 bases, with 6 bases remaining between them.

As for this clone: One junction end disagrees with the germline gene, perhaps due to a read error. V and J are TRBV7-7 and TRBJ2-1; 11 bases match TRBD2. Germline loops: CDR1 SSHAT, CDR2 FNYEAQ (reference sequence). The CDR3 sequence is 17 residues long. Here the CDR3 reads CASSLGVAGGPMGEQFF. In nucleotides, the CDR3 is TGTGCTAGCAGCTTAGGTGTAGCGGGAGGGCCTATGGGTGAGCAGTTCTTC.

The chain couples TRBV7-2 to TRBJ1-5, with 7 bases aligning to TRBD1. This CDR3 has 13 residues. The J segment lost 7 bases and the V segment lost 5 bases, leaving 5 bases of the junction unmatched. Germline CDR1 is SGHTA and CDR2 is FQGNSA. The CDR3 region has the DNA TGTGCCAGCAGCATCGACAGGGTACAGCCCCAGCATTTT. Amino acids: CASSIDRVQPQHF. The whole variable domain, filled in from reference TRBV7-2 and TRBJ1-5, reads GAGVSQSPSNKVTEKGKDVELRCDPISGHTALYWYRQSLGQGLEFLIYFQGNSAPDKSGLPSDRFSAERTGGSVSTLTIQRTQQEDSAVYLCASSIDRVQPQHFGDGTRLSIL.

The V call is TRBV2, the J call TRBJ1-2; 8 nucleotides line up with TRBD1. Germline assignment: CDR1 SNHLY and CDR2 FYNNEI. This CDR3 has 16 residues. J gave up 7 bases and V 6 bases, and 16 bases lay outside the gene matches. CDR3: CASSDLGQGLMSGYTF. CDR3 bases: TGTGCCAGCAGCGACCTTGGACAGGGACTTATGAGTGGCTACACCTTC.

As concerns this clone: Germline is not matched at one junction end, which may reflect a read error. The chain employs TRBV5-1 and TRBJ1-5, with TRBD1 as a possible D gene (5 bases). The CDR3 loop spans 14 amino acids. Germline V CDR1 and CDR2: SGHRS, YFSETQ. The CDR3 loop reads CASSLVGGNQPQHF. The CDR3 DNA is TGCGCCAGCAGTTTGGTCGGGGGGAATCAGCCCCAGCATTTT.

This clone was counted a few times. The rearrangement uses TRBV30 and TRBJ2-1, with TRBD2 matching over 7 bases. There are 12 residues in the CDR3. The V gene end was trimmed by 1 base and the J gene end by 7 bases; junction bases not matched to a gene: 1. Germline values: CDR1 GTSNPN, CDR2 SVGIG (reference sequence). The CDR3 bases are TGTGCCTGGAGTGCCGGGGGGAATGAGCAGTTCTTC. The encoded protein is CAWSAGGNEQFF.